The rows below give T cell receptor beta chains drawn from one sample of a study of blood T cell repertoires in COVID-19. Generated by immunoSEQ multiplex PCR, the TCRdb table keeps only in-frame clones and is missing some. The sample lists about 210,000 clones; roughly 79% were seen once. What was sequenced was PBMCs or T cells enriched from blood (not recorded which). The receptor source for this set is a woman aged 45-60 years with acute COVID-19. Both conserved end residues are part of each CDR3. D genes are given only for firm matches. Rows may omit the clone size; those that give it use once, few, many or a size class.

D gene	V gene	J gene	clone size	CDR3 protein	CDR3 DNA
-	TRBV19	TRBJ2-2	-	CASSTLGQGGTGELFF	TGTGCCAGTAGTACCCTTGGGCAGGGGGGCACCGGGGAGCTGTTTTTT
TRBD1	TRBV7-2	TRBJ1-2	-	CASSTPTQGAHGGYTF	TGTGCCAGCAGCACACCAACACAGGGGGCGCATGGGGGCTACACCTTC
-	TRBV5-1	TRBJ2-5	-	CASSSHSKETQYF	TGCGCCAGCAGCTCCCACAGTAAAGAGACCCAGTACTTC
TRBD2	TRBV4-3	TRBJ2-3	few	CASSQAGGLIDTQYF	TGCGCCAGCAGCCAAGCGGGAGGGCTCATAGATACGCAGTATTTT
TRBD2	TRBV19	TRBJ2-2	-	CASSPGGLAPGGTGELFF	TGTGCCAGTAGTCCCGGGGGACTAGCGCCGGGGGGCACCGGGGAGCTGTTTTTT
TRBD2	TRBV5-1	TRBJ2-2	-	CASSFDPPLTSGSTGELFF	TGCGCCAGCAGCTTCGACCCTCCCTTGACTAGCGGGAGCACCGGGGAGCTGTTTTTT
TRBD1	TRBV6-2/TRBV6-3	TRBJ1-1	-	CASSYRNQGVNTEAFF	TGTGCCAGCAGTTACCGAAACCAGGGGGTGAACACTGAAGCTTTCTTT
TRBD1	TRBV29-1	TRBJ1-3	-	CSVGQGHSGNTIYF	TGCAGCGTGGGACAGGGGCACTCTGGAAACACCATATATTTT
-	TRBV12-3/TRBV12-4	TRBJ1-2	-	CASTLRRGSGYTF	TGTGCCAGCACCCTTAGGAGGGGAAGCGGCTACACCTTC
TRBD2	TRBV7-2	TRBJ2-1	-	CASSLRGVGGRSDFGQFF	TGTGCCAGCAGCTTAAGGGGGGTAGGCGGGAGGTCCGATTTCGGGCAGTTCTTC
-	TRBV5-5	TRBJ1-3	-	CASRSGMDRSGNTIYF	TGTGCCAGCAGGTCCGGCATGGACAGATCTGGAAACACCATATATTTT
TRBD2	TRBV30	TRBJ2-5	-	CAWSLLAGVQETQYF	TGTGCCTGGAGTTTGCTAGCGGGGGTGCAAGAGACCCAGTACTTC
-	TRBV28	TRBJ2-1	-	CASSPVRIRDRSYNEQFF	TGTGCCAGCAGCCCCGTTCGCATCCGAGATCGCTCCTACAATGAGCAGTTCTTC
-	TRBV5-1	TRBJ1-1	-	CASSLIGSNTEAFF	TGCGCCAGCAGCTTGATCGGGAGTAACACTGAAGCTTTCTTT
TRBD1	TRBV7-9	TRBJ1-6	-	CASSPGQVNSPLHF	TGTGCCAGCAGTCCGGGACAGGTCAATTCACCCCTCCACTTT
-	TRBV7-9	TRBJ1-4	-	CASSLSTGGDEKLFF	TGTGCCAGCAGCTTGAGTACTGGGGGGGATGAAAAACTGTTTTTT
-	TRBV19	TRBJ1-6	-	CASKEGSSYNSPLHF	TGTGCCAGTAAGGAGGGTAGCTCCTATAATTCACCCCTCCACTTT
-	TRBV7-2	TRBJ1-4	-	CASSSGQSTTNEKLFF	TGTGCCAGCAGCTCTGGACAGTCTACAACTAATGAAAAACTGTTTTTT
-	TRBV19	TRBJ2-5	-	CASSILGNRVETQYF	TGTGCCAGTAGTATCCTAGGAAATCGGGTGGAGACCCAGTACTTC
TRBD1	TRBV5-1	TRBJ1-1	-	CASSLAAGQGTEAFF	TGCGCCAGCAGCTTGGCCGCGGGACAGGGCACTGAAGCTTTCTTT
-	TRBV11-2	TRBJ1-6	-	CASSGSGVTYNSPLHF	TGTGCCAGCAGCGGCTCAGGGGTGACCTATAATTCACCCCTCCACTTT
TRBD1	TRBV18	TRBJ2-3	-	CASSLDRTGNTDTQYF	TGTGCCAGCTCACTTGATCGGACAGGGAATACAGATACGCAGTATTTT
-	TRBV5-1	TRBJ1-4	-	CASSIQGREKLFF	TGCGCCAGCAGCATCCAGGGGAGAGAAAAACTGTTTTTT
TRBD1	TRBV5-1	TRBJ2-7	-	CASSRGQNSYEQYF	TGCGCCAGCAGTAGGGGACAGAACTCGTACGAGCAGTACTTC
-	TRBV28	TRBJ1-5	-	CASSPALGNQPQHF	TGTGCCAGCAGTCCCGCGCTAGGAAATCAGCCCCAGCATTTT
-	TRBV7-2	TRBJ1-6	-	CASREGREYYSPLHF	TGTGCCAGCAGGGAGGGACGTGAGTACTATTCACCCCTCCACTTT
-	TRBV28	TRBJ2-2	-	CASTLSGTGELFF	TGTGCCAGCACCCTGTCGGGTACCGGGGAGCTGTTTTTT
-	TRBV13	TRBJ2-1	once	CASSLDTQLGLEQFF	TGTGCCAGCAGCTTAGATACCCAGCTGGGACTTGAGCAGTTCTTC
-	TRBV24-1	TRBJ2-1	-	CATSGPLTYNEQFF	TGTGCCACCAGTGGGCCCCTTACCTACAATGAGCAGTTCTTC
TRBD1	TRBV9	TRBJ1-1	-	CASSAPPSGTGAAFF	TGTGCCAGCAGCGCACCTCCCTCCGGGACAGGGGCTGCTTTCTTT
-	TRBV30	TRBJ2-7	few	CAWSYNLRGEQYF	TGTGCCTGGAGTTACAACCTCAGGGGCGAGCAGTACTTC
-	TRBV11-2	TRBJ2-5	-	CASSEVARGQETQYF	TGTGCCAGCAGCGAAGTCGCTAGGGGGCAAGAGACCCAGTACTTC
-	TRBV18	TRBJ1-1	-	CASSRFGQGIRDTEAFF	TGTGCCAGCTCACGGTTTGGGCAGGGCATTAGGGACACTGAAGCTTTCTTT
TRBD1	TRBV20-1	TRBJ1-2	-	CSADGQGGYTF	TGCAGTGCTGACGGACAGGGGGGCTACACCTTC
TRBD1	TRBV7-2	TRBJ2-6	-	CASRGQGAYSGANVLTF	TGTGCCAGCAGAGGACAGGGGGCTTACTCTGGGGCCAACGTCCTGACTTTC
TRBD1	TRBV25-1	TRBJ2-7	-	CASSVGGTGSYEQYF	TGTGCCAGCAGTGTAGGGGGGACAGGCTCCTACGAGCAGTACTTC
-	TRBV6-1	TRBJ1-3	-	CASSYRAVRGTIYF	TGTGCCAGCAGTTATAGAGCCGTAAGAGGCACCATATATTTT
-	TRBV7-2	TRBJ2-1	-	CASSPEGGVTYNEQFF	TGTGCCAGCAGCCCCGAAGGCGGAGTTACCTACAATGAGCAGTTCTTC
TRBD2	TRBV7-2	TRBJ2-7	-	CASSPRGTSGGHYEQYF	TGTGCCAGCAGCCCAAGGGGGACTAGCGGGGGGCACTACGAGCAGTACTTC
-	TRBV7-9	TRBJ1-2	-	CASSLGESNYGYTF	TGTGCCAGCAGCTTAGGGGAGTCTAACTATGGCTACACCTTC
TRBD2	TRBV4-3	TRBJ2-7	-	CASSQDFNSGRKEQYF	TGCGCCAGCAGCCAAGATTTTAATAGCGGGAGGAAAGAGCAGTACTTC
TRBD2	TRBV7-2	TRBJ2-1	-	CASSLTLSSGGNGEQFF	TGTGCCAGCAGCTTAACTCTCAGTAGCGGGGGGAACGGTGAGCAGTTCTTC
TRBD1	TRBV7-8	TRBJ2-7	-	CASSSPPGGNSYEQYF	TGTGCCAGCAGCTCCCCCCCAGGGGGCAATTCCTACGAGCAGTACTTC
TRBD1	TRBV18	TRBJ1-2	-	CASSIGQGMDGYTF	TGTGCCAGCTCCATAGGACAGGGGATGGATGGCTACACCTTC
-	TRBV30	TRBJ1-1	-	CAWIRGRAGNTEAFF	TGTGCCTGGATCCGTGGGAGGGCAGGTAACACTGAAGCTTTCTTT
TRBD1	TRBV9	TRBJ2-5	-	CASSPLGTGGPKETQYF	TGTGCCAGCAGCCCTCTAGGAACAGGGGGACCGAAAGAGACCCAGTACTTC
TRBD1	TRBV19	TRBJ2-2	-	CASSIGADRAGTGELFF	TGTGCCAGTAGTATCGGGGCGGACAGGGCGGGCACCGGGGAGCTGTTTTTT
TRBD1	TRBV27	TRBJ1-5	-	CASSPRGQGGGQPQHF	TGTGCCAGCAGCCCGAGGGGACAGGGAGGAGGGCAGCCCCAGCATTTT
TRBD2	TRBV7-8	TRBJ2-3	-	CASSFLPSGRADTQYF	TGTGCCAGCAGCTTTCTCCCCAGCGGGAGGGCAGATACGCAGTATTTT
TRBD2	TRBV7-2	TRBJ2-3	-	CASSLLAGGSTDTQYF	TGTGCCAGCAGCTTACTCGCGGGGGGCAGCACAGATACGCAGTATTTT